Shown below are 19 T cell receptor beta chains from a single sample sequenced in a study of molecular identifiers for immune sequencing clone quantification. TCRdb processed the PCR reads anew with MiXCR; each CDR3 protein has one entry. The repertoire includes about 35,000 distinct CDR3 sequences, approximately 20% of them detected once, and under 1.3% sits in the top ten. The sequencing input was naive CD8+ T cells from blood, with Jurkat cell RNA spiked in. As for subset: FACS-sorted CD8+CD4-CCR7+CD45RA+ naive T cells. Receptors originate from a human donor in good health. Some libraries in this study had Jurkat cell RNA spiked in.

At least ten counts were recorded for this clonotype. The rearrangement links TRBV2 to TRBJ2-5; D perhaps matches TRBD2 (5 bases). The CDR3 is 12 amino acids. Trimming stripped 6 bases from V and 4 bases from J, with 9 bases between. Germline V lookup: CDR1 SNHLY, CDR2 FYNNEI. CDR3 in amino acids: CASRDWVETQYF. The CDR3 nucleotides read TGTGCCAGCAGGGACTGGGTAGAGACCCAGTACTTC.

The table lists this clonotype with many counts. This chain uses TRBV7-9 with TRBJ2-7; TRBD1 is a possible D gene (5 bases). The CDR3 is made up of 14 amino acids. CDR1 SEHNR and CDR2 FQNEAQ come from the germline V gene (reference sequence). V was clipped by 5 bases and J by 3 bases, with 14 bases between them. CDR3 residues: CASSPPTRGYEQYF. In DNA, the CDR3 is TGTGCCAGCAGCCCACCGACAAGGGGCTACGAGCAGTACTTC.

The rearrangement links TRBV4-3 to TRBJ2-2, with a weak D call TRBD1 (5 bases). CDR3 length equals 16 residues. Germline loops: CDR1 LGHNA, CDR2 YSLEER. With 0 bases removed from V and 5 bases from J, the gap between germline ends came to 13 bases. The CDR3 loop reads CASSQDRARWTGELFF. The CDR3 DNA is TGCGCCAGCAGCCAAGACAGGGCCCGATGGACCGGGGAGCTGTTTTTT.

This clonotype was detected ten times or more. The rearrangement links TRBV13 to TRBJ2-3; no reliable D call. CDR3 size: 11 residues. Germline V lookup: CDR1 PRHDT, CDR2 FYEKMQ (reference sequence). The V end was cut by 2 bases, the J end by 6 bases, with 3 bases between. CDR3 in DNA: TGTGCCAGCAGCTTATTGGATACGCAGTATTTT. Amino acid sequence: CASSLLDTQYF.

This clonotype has a count of ten or more. The rearrangement joins TRBV2 to TRBJ2-2, with TRBD1 matching over 11 bases. Germline V gene sequence: CDR1 SNHLY, CDR2 FYNNEI. V lost 3 bases and J lost 6; bases outside the gene matches: 9. The length of the CDR3 is 17 residues. The CDR3 loop is CASSDPGQGGRAGELFF. CDR3 nucleotide sequence: TGTGCCAGCAGTGATCCGGGACAGGGGGGAAGAGCCGGGGAGCTGTTTTTT.

This clonotype was seen more than once but under ten times. The rearrangement joins TRBV19 to TRBJ1-5; no firm D call. The CDR3 extends over 15 amino acids. Germline CDR1 LNHDA, CDR2 SQIVND (reference sequence). V dropped 3 bases and J dropped 0 bases, with 9 bases sitting between them. Here the CDR3 DNA reads TGTGCCAGTAGTATCGGGTTCTATAGCAATCAGCCCCAGCATTTT. Amino acids: CASSIGFYSNQPQHF.

This clonotype occurred many times. V is TRBV7-9 and J is TRBJ2-3; the D is unclear. This CDR3 is built from 16 residues. Germline values: CDR1 SEHNR, CDR2 FQNEAQ (reference sequence). Between the trimmed V and J ends, which lost 5 bases and 2 bases, there was a span of 17 bases. The CDR3 sequence is CASSTADPDPTDTQYF. CDR3 bases: TGTGCCAGCAGCACCGCAGACCCGGACCCCACAGATACGCAGTATTTT.

This clonotype was seen repeatedly, ten times or more. This chain joins TRBV3-1 and TRBJ2-3; TRBD2 is a possible D gene (6 bases). Germline loops: CDR1 LGHDT, CDR2 YNNKEL (reference sequence). There are 15 residues in the CDR3. V was pared by 3 bases and J by 0 bases, with 10 bases between. The CDR3 DNA sequence: TGTGCCAGCAGCCAGGTGACTAGTAGCACAGATACGCAGTATTTT. It codes for CASSQVTSSTDTQYF.

The chain combines TRBV20-1 with TRBJ2-1; D may be TRBD1 (6 bases). The CDR3 is 19 amino acids. V dropped 1 base and J dropped 2 bases, with 24 bases sitting between them. Germline V CDR1 and CDR2: DFQATT, SNEGSKA (reference sequence). The CDR3: CSARGRSASGTSTYNEQFF. The DNA of the CDR3 is TGCAGTGCTAGAGGCCGTAGCGCTTCCGGGACATCTACCTACAATGAGCAGTTCTTC.

This clonotype has just a few counts. V and J are TRBV12-3 or TRBV12-4 and TRBJ1-5; D is uncertain. V gave up 5 bases and J gave up 0 bases, with 8 bases separating them. This CDR3 region has 14 residues. This CDR3 reads CASSGDISNQPQHF. CDR3 in DNA: TGTGCCAGCAGTGGCGATATTAGCAATCAGCCCCAGCATTTT.

On this clonotype: Since a much larger clone is just one base distant, this may be a read error. The DNA for the CDR3 is TGCGCCGGCAGCCCCGGGGTTGCAGGGACTATAAACTATGGCTACACCTTC. Protein: CAGSPGVAGTINYGYTF. V usage is TRBV4-3 and J usage is TRBJ1-2; possibly TRBD1 for D (5 bases). Germline V gives CDR1 LGHNA, CDR2 YSLEER. The CDR3 runs 17 residues.

This clonotype was seen ten or more times. The chain joins TRBV24-1 to TRBJ2-2; 8 bases are shared with TRBD1. This CDR3 has 14 amino acids. CDR1 and CDR2 (germline): KGHDR, SFDVKD. V lost 4 bases to trimming and J lost 6 bases; unmatched junction nucleotides: 3. The CDR3 coding sequence is TGTGCCACCAGTGACACAGGGGGACCCGGGGAGCTGTTTTTT. It specifies CATSDTGGPGELFF.

In this sample, this clonotype turned up many times. The V call is TRBV9, the J call TRBJ2-5, with 8 positions matching TRBD1. After removal of 4 bases from V and 3 bases from J, the junction contained 2 bases not matched to a gene. CDR3 length equals 13 residues. Per the germline V gene, CDR1 is SGDLS and CDR2 is YYNGEE. The CDR3 coding sequence is TGTGCCAGCAGCTCAGGGGGCGAAGAGACCCAGTACTTC. This gives the protein CASSSGGEETQYF.

This clonotype has a count of ten or more. This sequence joins TRBV9 and TRBJ2-7; maybe TRBD2 (6 bases). Germline loops: CDR1 SGDLS, CDR2 YYNGEE. V was shortened by 4 bases and J by 2 bases, with 16 bases between the two germline ends. The CDR3 has 15 amino acids. Written as DNA, the CDR3 is TGTGCCAGCAGCCCCGGCGCTAGCGTCACCTACGAGCAGTACTTC. It encodes CASSPGASVTYEQYF.

This clonotype was seen more than once but under ten times. The chain has TRBV30 and TRBJ1-2; 9 bases are a match to TRBD1. The junction had 15 bases not matched to a gene; V was cut back by 8 bases and J by 8 bases. CDR3 size: 14 residues. Germline V gives CDR1 GTSNPN, CDR2 SVGIG (reference sequence). The CDR3 DNA follows: TGTGCCAGGGCCGAGGGACAGGGCGTAGAGGGCTACACCTTC. The encoded protein is CARAEGQGVEGYTF.

A word on this clonotype: This may stem from a read error, because a much larger clone lies one nucleotide away. This chain links TRBV4-1 with TRBJ2-7; tentatively, D is TRBD1 (6 bases). V lost 2 bases and J lost 1, with 9 bases in between. The CDR3 is 14 residues long. Per the germline V gene, CDR1 is MGHRA and CDR2 is YSYEKL. As DNA, the CDR3 is TGCGCCAGCAGCCAATTAGGGGGATCCTACGAGCAGTACTTC. Encoded protein: CASSQLGGSYEQYF.

This clonotype was observed a single time. A much more abundant neighbour one base away suggests this may be a read error. The rearrangement uses TRBV5-1 and TRBJ2-1; no firm D call. Trimming removed 0 bases at V and 8 bases at J, with 9 bases between. CDR3 length equals 13 residues. Germline V gene lookup returns CDR1 SGHRS and CDR2 YFSETQ. CDR3 protein: CASSLDRTDEQFF. CDR3 nucleotides: TGCGCCAGCAGCTTGGACCGGACCGATGAGCAGTTCTTC.

This clonotype was seen at least ten times. The chain joins TRBV28 to TRBJ2-7, with 10 positions matching TRBD2. The V gene's germline CDR1 is MDHEN and CDR2 SYDVKM. V trimming: 9 bases; J trimming: 3 bases; junction bases outside the gene matches: 2. The CDR3 consists of 12 residues. The CDR3 protein is CASEREGYEQYF. CDR3 DNA: TGTGCCAGTGAGCGGGAGGGCTACGAGCAGTACTTC.

This clonotype was recorded many times. V and J are TRBV5-6 and TRBJ2-3, with 9 nucleotides matching TRBD2. The V gene end was trimmed by 3 bases and the J gene end by 0 bases; junction bases not matched to a gene: 8. Germline V gene sequence: CDR1 SGHDT, CDR2 YYEEEE. This CDR3 contains 17 residues. The CDR3 nucleotides are TGTGCCAGCAGCTGGGGTAGCGGGGGCCAGAGCACAGATACGCAGTATTTT. Protein sequence: CASSWGSGGQSTDTQYF.